This TCR beta chain was profiled in a study of OX40 agonist ivuxolimab in advanced cancers. Regarding this clone: Its antigen is not known.

Method: immunoSEQ multiplex PCR; TCRdb's copy keeps in-frame clones and lacks some. Of tens of thousands of clones in the sample, around 83% were seen once. Study-wide points: The study observed clonal expansion of CD4+ and CD8+ blood T cells by week 6 at 0.1 to 3.0 mg/kg. Antigens targeted by the expanded peripheral T cells were not determined.

The germline V gene encodes CDR1 ENHRY and CDR2 SYGVKD. The V end was cut by 8 bases, the J end by 3 bases, with 14 bases between. The CDR3 consists of 14 residues. This material consisted of CD4+ or CD8+ T cells sorted from blood, taken in a trial of the OX40 agonist ivuxolimab. The TCR was taken from an adult with an advanced solid tumor such as melanoma, head and neck, liver or kidney cancer. J is TRBJ1-5 and V is TRBV10-3; possible D gene TRBD1, 5 bases. CDR3 region: CAISEGETNQPQHF. DNA of the CDR3: TGTGCCATCTCTGAAGGGGAGACCAATCAGCCCCAGCATTTT.